This is a list of T cell receptor beta chains from one sample in a study of blood T cell repertoires in COVID-19. Here immunoSEQ multiplex PCR was the method, and the copy in TCRdb shows in-frame clones only, minus some. The data hold about 670,000 clones, with over 80% observed a single time. Sequences were obtained from peripheral blood. The receptors were sampled from a young woman with acute or convalescent COVID-19. The CDR3 runs from the conserved cysteine through the conserved F or W. D genes are given only for firm matches. For some rows the clone size is stated as once, few or many, or as a class when expanded; others skip it.

>TRBJ1-2|TRBV28|14|.|TRBD1
TGTGCCAGCAGTCAACCGACAGGGTGGTATGGCTACACCTTC
CASSQPTGWYGYTF
>TRBJ1-1|TRBV14|14|.|.
TGTGCCAGCAGCCCGTTTCAGATAATCACTGAAGCTTTCTTT
CASSPFQIITEAFF
>TRBJ1-4|TRBV9|14|.|.
TGTGCCAGCAGTCCGCAGGGTTCCAGTGAAAAACTGTTTTTT
CASSPQGSSEKLFF
>TRBJ2-2|TRBV9|15|.|.
TGTGCCAGCAGCGTGGGCCTAGCAATTGCCGGGGAGCTGTTTTTT
CASSVGLAIAGELFF
>TRBJ1-2|TRBV30|13|.|TRBD1
TGTGCCTGGCGGACAGGGAAGGGGGGGGGCTACACCTTC
CAWRTGKGGGYTF
>TRBJ1-1|TRBV6-1|20|.|.
TGTGCCAGCAGTGGCACCGCGACACTCCAGACGGAGGAGAGTGGGACTGAAGCTTTCTTT
CASSGTATLQTEESGTEAFF
>TRBJ2-7|TRBV4-1|14|few|TRBD1
TGCGCCAGCAGCCAAGGACAGGGAAACTACGAGCAGTACTTC
CASSQGQGNYEQYF
>TRBJ2-3|TRBV9|17|.|TRBD2
TGTGCCAGCAGCCCCCATCACGGGGGGGATAGCACAGATACGCAGTATTTT
CASSPHHGGDSTDTQYF
>TRBJ1-2|TRBV6-2/TRBV6-3|13|.|.
TGTGCCAGCAGTTACGGGGCAGCGACCCAGCTAACCTTC
CASSYGAATQLTF
>TRBJ1-2|TRBV5-1|16|.|.
TGCGCCAGCAGCTTGGGGGCCAACCGGGGTAACTATGGCTACACCTTC
CASSLGANRGNYGYTF
>TRBJ2-7|TRBV5-4|14|.|.
TGTGCCAGCAGCTCCTCTGTCTCCTCCTACGAGCAGTACTTC
CASSSSVSSYEQYF
>TRBJ1-2|TRBV19|13|few|.
TGTGCCAGTAACGGACAGCCTAACTATGGCTACACCTTC
CASNGQPNYGYTF
>TRBJ2-1|TRBV19|15|.|.
TGTGCCAGTAGTATAGGTAGGGGCCCCTACAATGAGCAGTTCTTC
CASSIGRGPYNEQFF
>TRBJ1-4|TRBV6-5|15|.|.
TGTGCCAGCAGACGCGGGTCCCAGCCCACTGAAAAACTGTTTTTT
CASRRGSQPTEKLFF
>TRBJ1-1|TRBV19|14|once|TRBD1
TGTGCCAGTAGTACTACAGGGGGCGGAACTGAAGCTTTCTTT
CASSTTGGGTEAFF
>TRBJ2-3|TRBV5-1|19|.|TRBD2
TGCGCCAGCCGCCTAGGTGGGGCGGGGGGGACCACTAGCACAGATACGCAGTATTTT
CASRLGGAGGTTSTDTQYF
>TRBJ1-6|TRBV10-1|13|.|.
TGCGCCAGCATGGGGAGACCCAATTCACCCCTCCACTTT
CASMGRPNSPLHF
>TRBJ1-5|TRBV7-2|19|.|TRBD1
TGTGCCAGCAGCTCGCTCCAGGGACAGGGGATATTGGGCAATCAGCCCCAGCATTTT
CASSSLQGQGILGNQPQHF
>TRBJ2-1|TRBV9|15|.|.
TGTGCCAGCAGCGTAAGGGGGGGCCCCGGGAATGAGCAGTTCTTC
CASSVRGGPGNEQFF
>TRBJ2-7|TRBV5-5|13|.|.
TGTGCCAGCAGGGGGACGGTAGCGGATAGGGAGTACTTC
CASRGTVADREYF
>TRBJ1-2|TRBV7-6|15|once|TRBD1
TGTGCCAGCAGCCAGAACCAGGGGGCGAGACGTGGCTACACCTTC
CASSQNQGARRGYTF
>TRBJ2-5|TRBV4-1|14|.|TRBD2
TGCGCCAGCAGCCCTTGGGGAGGGAGAGAGACCCAGTACTTC
CASSPWGGRETQYF
>TRBJ1-4|TRBV6-5|11|.|.
TGTGCCAGCAAGGAGGCGGAAAAACTGTTTTTT
CASKEAEKLFF
>TRBJ2-6|TRBV6-5|14|few|.
TGTGCCAGCAGTTGGGCGTCTGGGGCCAACGTCCTGACTTTC
CASSWASGANVLTF
>TRBJ2-1|TRBV4-1|16|.|TRBD2
TGCGCCAGCAGCCAACCCCGACCGGGGGGTATCAATGAGCAGTTCTTC
CASSQPRPGGINEQFF
>TRBJ2-1|TRBV4-2|15|few|.
TGTGCCAGCAGCCAAGCGCGGGATAACCACAATGAGCAGTTCTTC
CASSQARDNHNEQFF
>TRBJ2-7|TRBV19|14|.|.
TGTGCCAGTAGTCAGACATTCACCCTCTACGAGCAGTACTTC
CASSQTFTLYEQYF
>TRBJ1-6|TRBV25-1|11|.|.
TGTGCCAGCAGTGAATCATACTCCTACCACTTT
CASSESYSYHF
>TRBJ1-6|TRBV11-2|16|.|TRBD1
TGTGCCAGCAGCTTAGGAGGGACAGGATTCAATTCACCCCTCCACTTT
CASSLGGTGFNSPLHF
>TRBJ2-7|TRBV4-1|14|.|TRBD1
TGCGCCAGCAGCCAAGGGGGACAGGCCTACGAGCAGTACTTC
CASSQGGQAYEQYF
>TRBJ1-1|TRBV5-1|14|.|TRBD1
TGCGCCAGCAGCTTGGAACGGGGACAGCGTGAAGCTTTCTTT
CASSLERGQREAFF
>TRBJ1-1|TRBV6-5|14|.|.
TGTGCCAGCAGTCCCAGCAGGGTCGTTCCTGAAGCTTTCTTT
CASSPSRVVPEAFF
>TRBJ1-1|TRBV7-9|15|.|TRBD1
TGTGCCAGCAGCTCGGGGGACAGGGTGAACACTGAAGCTTTCTTT
CASSSGDRVNTEAFF
>TRBJ2-5|TRBV15|13|.|.
TGTGCCACCAGCAGAGAAGAGGCAGAGACCCAGTACTTC
CATSREEAETQYF
>TRBJ2-7|TRBV19|15|.|.
TGTGCCAGTAGTATAATGGCCGACAGGACCTACGAGCAGTACTTC
CASSIMADRTYEQYF
>TRBJ1-1|TRBV4-2|15|once|TRBD1
TGTGCCAGCAGCCCTCCGGGACAGCAGAACACTGAAGCTTTCTTT
CASSPPGQQNTEAFF
>TRBJ2-7|TRBV30|15|.|.
TGTGCCTGGAGTGTTGGGGGCAAGTGGTCCTACGAGCAGTACTTC
CAWSVGGKWSYEQYF
>TRBJ1-1|TRBV5-4|15|once|TRBD1
TGTGCCAGCAGTAGAGGGGACAGGGCTAACACTGAAGCTTTCTTT
CASSRGDRANTEAFF
>TRBJ1-5|TRBV10-3|15|.|TRBD1
TGTGCCATCAGTCGAGGACAGGGAGATAGTCAGCCCCAGCATTTT
CAISRGQGDSQPQHF
>TRBJ2-7|TRBV6-5|15|.|TRBD2
TGTGCCAGCAGAACTAGCGGGGGGCCTACCTACGAGCAGTACTTC
CASRTSGGPTYEQYF
>TRBJ2-2|TRBV4-2|15|.|.
TGTGCCAGCAGCCATACCGGGACTCACGCGGGGGAGCTGTTTTTT
CASSHTGTHAGELFF
>TRBJ1-1|TRBV5-1|14|.|.
TGCGCCAGCAGCTCCGCCGTGGGGAGCACTGAAGCTTTCTTT
CASSSAVGSTEAFF
>TRBJ2-7|TRBV6-2/TRBV6-3|14|.|.
TGTGCCAGCAGTTACGTCGGGGGACCCCTCGAGCAGTACTTC
CASSYVGGPLEQYF
>TRBJ1-6|TRBV7-9|14|.|.
TGTGCCAGCAGCTTAGCTCCCGGTAATTCACCCCTCCACTTT
CASSLAPGNSPLHF
>TRBJ2-2|TRBV21-1|13|.|.
TGTGCCAGCAGCAACTCAGGGCCCGGGGAGCTGTTTTTT
CASSNSGPGELFF
>TRBJ2-2|TRBV9|15|.|.
TGTGCCAGCAGCGTAGGCTTCGATGGGGCTGGGGAGCTGTTTTTT
CASSVGFDGAGELFF
>TRBJ1-1|TRBV7-8|15|.|TRBD1
TGTGCCAGCAGCGCGAGCAGGGGGCGGAGGACTGAAGCTTTCTTT
CASSASRGRRTEAFF
>TRBJ2-1|TRBV7-8|15|.|TRBD2
TGTGCCAGCAGCTTAAGGGCGGGGGCCTACAATGAGCAGTTCTTC
CASSLRAGAYNEQFF
>TRBJ2-7|TRBV5-6|15|once|TRBD2
TGTGCCAGCAGCTTGGGTAGCGGGGGGGCCTACGAGCAGTACTTC
CASSLGSGGAYEQYF
>TRBJ2-3|TRBV3-1/TRBV3-2|11|.|.
TGTGCCAGCCTCTCGGCAGATACGCAGTATTTT
CASLSADTQYF
>TRBJ1-3|TRBV5-1|17|.|TRBD1
TGCGCCAGCAGCCCTGGGGGACAGGGGGCCCAAGGAAACACCATATATTTT
CASSPGGQGAQGNTIYF
>TRBJ1-1|TRBV5-8|16|.|TRBD1
TGTGCCAGCAGCTTGATAGGGGACAGGGGGAACACTGAAGCTTTCTTT
CASSLIGDRGNTEAFF
>TRBJ1-1|TRBV4-1|13|.|.
TGCGCCAGCAGCCTGGGGGAGGAAACTGAAGCTTTCTTT
CASSLGEETEAFF